One T cell receptor (beta chain) is described in this entry. The antigen remains undetermined. Individual cDNA molecules were tagged with unique molecular identifiers. TCRdb independently ran MiXCR on the 5' RACE reads; one entry per CDR3 protein. The sample carries more than 60,000 distinct CDR3 sequences, less than 15% recorded once. The sample is drawn from a study of early T cells in non-severe SARS-CoV-2 infection. Background on the study: Chains were not paired, and sequencing was done on bulk RNA from unsorted whole blood. Study-wide results and limits: Matching with VDJdb favored anti-spike CD8 responses (missing private and CD4 specificities).

The TCR comes from an adult who was a healthcare worker with PCR-confirmed SARS-CoV-2 infection or an uninfected control (not recorded which). Sequenced sample: whole blood.

CDR3: CASSSPSGHPYEQYF. The CDR3 coding sequence is TGTGCCAGCAGTTCCCCTAGCGGGCACCCCTACGAGCAGTACTTC. This sequence joins TRBV27 and TRBJ2-7; 8 bases agree with TRBD2. The CDR3 contains 15 residues. The germline V gene encodes CDR1 MNHEY and CDR2 SMNVEV (reference sequence). The J segment lost 2 bases and the V segment lost 4 bases, leaving 7 bases of the junction unmatched.